This T cell receptor (beta chain) was found in a study of OX40 agonist ivuxolimab in advanced cancers. About this clone: Antigen specificity is unknown.

Clones were read by immunoSEQ multiplex PCR, and TCRdb kept only the in-frame ones, dropping some. The table shows roughly 43,000 clones, with 70% to 90% occurring only once. Findings of the study overall: At 0.1 to 3.0 mg/kg, clonal expansion of CD4+ and CD8+ blood T cells had occurred by week 6.

This sequence was found in an adult with an advanced solid tumor such as melanoma, head and neck, liver or kidney cancer. The sample in question was CD4+ or CD8+ T cells sorted from blood, obtained in a trial of the OX40 agonist ivuxolimab.

The CDR3 DNA sequence: TGTGCCAGCAGTTACTCAATTGGGGAACAGTTCTTC. It specifies CASSYSIGEQFF. The genes are TRBV6-6 and TRBJ2-1; D unresolved. Germline assignment: CDR1 MNHNY and CDR2 SVGAGI (reference sequence). This CDR3 has 12 amino acids. The V gene lost 0 bases and the J gene lost 13 bases, with 10 bases spanning the gap.